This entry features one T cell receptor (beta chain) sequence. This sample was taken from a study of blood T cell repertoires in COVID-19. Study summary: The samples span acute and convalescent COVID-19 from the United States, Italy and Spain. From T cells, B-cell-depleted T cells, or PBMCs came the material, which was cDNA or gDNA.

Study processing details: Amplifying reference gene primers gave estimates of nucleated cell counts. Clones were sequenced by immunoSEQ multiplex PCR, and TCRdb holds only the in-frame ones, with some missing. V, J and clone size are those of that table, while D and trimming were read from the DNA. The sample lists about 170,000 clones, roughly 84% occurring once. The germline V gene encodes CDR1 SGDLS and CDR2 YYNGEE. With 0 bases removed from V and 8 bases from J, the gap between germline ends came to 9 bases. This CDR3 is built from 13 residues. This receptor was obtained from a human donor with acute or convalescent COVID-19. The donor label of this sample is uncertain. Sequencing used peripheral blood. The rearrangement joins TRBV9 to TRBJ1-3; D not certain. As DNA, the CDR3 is TGTGCCAGCAGCGTAGGGCTTCGGGACACCATATATTTT. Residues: CASSVGLRDTIYF.